In this sample, the clone carrying this T cell receptor (beta chain) turned up many times. Antigen unknown. TCR beta CDR3 regions were amplified from RNA transcripts. RT-PCR in the first round (using the HTBI primer set) targeted the TCR CDR3. From the multiplex PCR reads, TCRdb called clonotypes with MiXCR, one entry per CDR3 protein. The sample has roughly 640,000 distinct CDR3 sequences, more than 15% seen once. Disease lasting under 3 months, a NOSPECS grade of at least 4, and a Clinical Activity Score of at least 3 were features of the ophthalmopathy patients. The data derive from a study of T cells in Graves' hyperthyroidism and ophthalmopathy. Study background: Blood from the periphery was taken at initial diagnosis, before any treatment.

Study-wide findings and caveats: Blood also showed most of the thyroid clonotypes that were expanded above 0.001. Ophthalmopathy was predicted by the model a median of about six months ahead of onset.

This TCR derives from a woman in her forties with Graves' ophthalmopathy. The sequencing sample was made of blood.

In nucleotides, the CDR3 is TGCGCCAGCAGCTTGGTTGTGGGAGAGCAGTACTTC. Its protein product is CASSLVVGEQYF. V and J are TRBV5-1 and TRBJ2-7; D gene unclear. The CDR3 runs 12 residues. V lost 0 bases and J 7 bases, leaving 8 bases between the germline ends. Germline V gene sequence: CDR1 SGHRS, CDR2 YFSETQ.